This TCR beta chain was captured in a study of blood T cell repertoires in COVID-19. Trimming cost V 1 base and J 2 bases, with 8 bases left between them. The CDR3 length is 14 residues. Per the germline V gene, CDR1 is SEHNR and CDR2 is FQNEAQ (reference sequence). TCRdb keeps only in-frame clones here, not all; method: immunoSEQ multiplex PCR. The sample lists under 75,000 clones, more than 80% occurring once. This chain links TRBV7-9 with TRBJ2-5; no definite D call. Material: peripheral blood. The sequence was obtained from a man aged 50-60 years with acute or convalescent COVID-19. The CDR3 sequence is CASSLGLVQETQYF. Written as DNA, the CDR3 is TGTGCCAGCAGCTTAGGGCTAGTTCAAGAGACCCAGTACTTC. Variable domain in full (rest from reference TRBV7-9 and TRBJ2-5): DTGVSQNPRHKITKRGQNVTFRCDPISEHNRLYWYRQTLGQGPEFLTYFQNEAQLEKSRLLSDRFSAERPKGSFSTLEIQRTEQGDSAMYLCASSLGLVQETQYFGPGTRLLVL.